This passage covers 13 T cell receptor beta chains from one sample sequenced in a study of response to subunit inactivated influenza vaccine. TCRdb recomputed calls from the RT-PCR reads with MiXCR, one row per CDR3 protein. The sample has fewer than 700,000 distinct CDR3 sequences; roughly 13% are singletons. This specimen was PBMCs from blood, taken 45 days after vaccination. The receptors derive from a man aged 50 to 60 who received an inactivated influenza vaccine.

At least ten counts were recorded for this clonotype. The rearrangement links TRBV6-4 to TRBJ1-5; TRBD1 matches 9 bases. Germline V gene data show CDR1 as MRHNA and CDR2 as SNTAGT. V lost 4 bases to trimming and J lost 0 bases; unmatched junction nucleotides: 10. This CDR3 comprises 18 residues. The CDR3 sequence: CASSAPGQGPYSNQPQHF. The CDR3 DNA follows: TGTGCCAGCAGTGCTCCGGGACAGGGACCATATAGCAATCAGCCCCAGCATTTT.

This clonotype was counted only a few times. The chain combines TRBV5-6 with TRBJ1-6; possibly TRBD1 for D (5 bases). Germline loops: CDR1 SGHDT, CDR2 YYEEEE. This CDR3 has 15 amino acids. Trimming shortened V by 0 bases and J by 9 bases, and 13 bases separated the two germline ends. The CDR3 coding sequence is TGTGCCAGCAGCTTGGTTGGCAGGGAGGCTTCACCCCTCCACTTT. This sequence encodes CASSLVGREASPLHF.

The V gene is TRBV27, the J gene TRBJ2-1; 10 bases fit TRBD1. This CDR3 spans 15 amino acids. V was clipped by 7 bases and J by 9 bases; unmatched bases: 12. Per the germline V gene, CDR1 is MNHEY and CDR2 is SMNVEV (reference sequence). The CDR3 sequence: CASKATGQGVVEQFF. The CDR3 DNA reads TGTGCCAGCAAAGCAACTGGACAGGGGGTGGTTGAGCAGTTCTTC.

The chain carries TRBV7-6 and TRBJ2-7, with 11 positions matching TRBD2. With V trimmed by 4 bases and J by 6 bases, 8 bases remained unmatched. Germline lookup yields CDR1 SGHVS and CDR2 FNYEAQ. The CDR3 is 15 amino acids. This CDR3 is CASSSLAGGSREQYF. CDR3 DNA sequence: TGTGCCAGCAGCTCTCTAGCGGGAGGCTCCCGCGAGCAGTACTTC.

This clonotype was seen only a few times. V and J are TRBV5-6 and TRBJ2-2; no reliable D call. The germline gives CDR1 SGHDT, CDR2 YYEEEE. V shed 6 bases and J shed 7 bases, with 7 bases lying between them. The CDR3 sequence is 11 residues long. The CDR3 coding sequence is TGTGCCAGCATAGGATTCGGGGAGCTGTTTTTT. Protein sequence: CASIGFGELFF.

The chain recombines TRBV7-9 with TRBJ2-5; TRBD1 matches 8 bases. The V gene end was trimmed by 4 bases and the J gene end by 1 base; junction bases not matched to a gene: 2. In germline, CDR1 is SEHNR, CDR2 FQNEAQ (reference sequence). The CDR3 runs to 14 residues. CDR3 amino acids: CASSWTGSQETQYF. In nucleotides, the CDR3 is TGTGCCAGCAGCTGGACAGGGTCCCAAGAGACCCAGTACTTC.

This clonotype was seen a handful of times. V gene TRBV5-1 combines with J gene TRBJ1-3; the D is unclear. V shed 0 bases and J shed 2 bases, with 15 bases lying between them. CDR1 and CDR2 (germline): SGHRS, YFSETQ. This CDR3 is built from 17 residues. CDR3 sequence: CASSLGLGSTAGNTIYF. The CDR3, as DNA: TGCGCCAGCAGCTTGGGACTGGGGTCCACTGCTGGAAACACCATATATTTT. The full variable domain, in which reference TRBV5-1 and TRBJ1-3 provide the parts outside the CDR3, is KAGVTQTPRYLIKTRGQQVTLSCSPISGHRSVSWYQQTPGQGLQFLFEYFSETQRNKGNFPGRFSGRQFSNSRSEMNVSTLELGDSALYLCASSLGLGSTAGNTIYFGEGSWLTVV.

This clonotype was seen more than once but under ten times. This chain connects TRBV7-2 to TRBJ1-3; D is perhaps TRBD1 (6 bases). The germline V gene encodes CDR1 SGHTA and CDR2 FQGNSA. The CDR3 extends over 14 amino acids. V was cut by 5 bases and J by 0 bases, with 8 bases left in between. The CDR3 is CASSRDISGNTIYF. CDR3 nucleotide sequence: TGTGCCAGCAGCCGGGACATCTCTGGAAACACCATATATTTT. Variable domain in full (rest from reference TRBV7-2 and TRBJ1-3): GAGVSQSPSNKVTEKGKDVELRCDPISGHTALYWYRQSLGQGLEFLIYFQGNSAPDKSGLPSDRFSAERTGGSVSTLTIQRTQQEDSAVYLCASSRDISGNTIYFGEGSWLTVV.

The CDR3, as DNA: TGTGCCAGCACTAGCGGGACTAGCAGCGCCGGGGAGCTGTTTTTT. Encoded protein: CASTSGTSSAGELFF. The V and J genes are TRBV9 and TRBJ2-2; TRBD2 agrees at 9 bases. J lost 6 bases, V lost 6 bases, and 9 bases had no gene match. This CDR3 is built from 15 residues. From germline, CDR1 is SGDLS and CDR2 YYNGEE.

The chain couples TRBV29-1 to TRBJ1-1, with D tentatively TRBD1 (5 bases). This CDR3 comprises 13 residues. Germline V gives CDR1 SQVTM, CDR2 ANQGSEA. V was trimmed by 7 bases and J by 1 base, leaving 13 bases between them. CDR3: CSDTGPRNTEAFF. For the CDR3, the DNA is TGCAGCGATACGGGACCGAGGAACACTGAAGCTTTCTTT.

This clonotype occurred many times. CDR3 in DNA: TGCAGTGCTAGAGATGTCGTCCTAGCGGGAGTTCAAGAGCAGTACTTC. It specifies CSARDVVLAGVQEQYF. The rearrangement links TRBV20-1 to TRBJ2-7; 10 bases fit TRBD2. The length of the CDR3 is 16 residues. Germline V lookup: CDR1 DFQATT, CDR2 SNEGSKA (reference sequence). V trimming: 0 bases; J trimming: 7 bases; junction bases outside the gene matches: 12.

The chain carries TRBV5-1 and TRBJ2-7; D is uncertain. From germline, CDR1 is SGHRS and CDR2 YFSETQ. The length of the CDR3 is 13 residues. V shed 7 bases and J shed 7 bases, with 18 bases lying between them. The CDR3 coding sequence is TGCGCCAGCCGCCAAGACAACTCATGGGAGCAGTACTTC. This sequence encodes CASRQDNSWEQYF.

This clonotype appeared a few times. The rearrangement joins TRBV12-3 or TRBV12-4 to TRBJ2-3; no firm D call. V gave up 5 bases and J gave up 6 bases, with 18 bases separating them. The CDR3 sequence is 15 residues long. CDR3 in amino acids: CASSPGRTRSDTQYF. The CDR3 DNA reads as TGTGCCAGCAGTCCCGGACGGACGCGGTCCGATACGCAGTATTTT.